A single sample is the source of the 20 T cell receptor beta chains below, sequenced in a study of OX40 agonist ivuxolimab in advanced cancers. Data came from immunoSEQ multiplex PCR; TCRdb stores just in-frame clones and leaves some out. The data hold about 37,000 clones, with almost 80% observed a single time. The specimen comprised CD4+ or CD8+ T cells sorted from blood, sampled in a trial of the OX40 agonist ivuxolimab. The receptors derive from an adult with an advanced solid tumor such as melanoma, head and neck, liver or kidney cancer.

This clone was picked up one time. V and J are TRBV30 and TRBJ2-7; the D gene could be TRBD1 or TRBD2 (5 bases each). This CDR3 has 16 residues. V lost 4 bases to trimming and J lost 0 bases, with 19 bases between them. The V gene's germline CDR1 is GTSNPN and CDR2 SVGIG (reference sequence). In nucleotides, the CDR3 is TGTGCCTGGACACCGGGACCTCTAACCGGCTCCTACGAGCAGTACTTC. Its protein product is CAWTPGPLTGSYEQYF.

The CDR3 DNA is TGCGCCAGCAGCCAAGGGACAGGGCCCTACGAGCAGTACTTC. This encodes CASSQGTGPYEQYF. V and J are TRBV4-3 and TRBJ2-7; 8 nucleotides match TRBD1. From germline, CDR1 is LGHNA and CDR2 YSLEER. After removal of 1 base from V and 2 bases from J, the junction contained 1 base not matched to a gene. The CDR3 consists of 14 residues.

The rearrangement links TRBV5-1 to TRBJ2-7; D is undetermined. The germline V gene has CDR1 SGHRS and CDR2 YFSETQ. This CDR3 has 15 amino acids. The ends were cut back, 0 bases at V and 2 bases at J, with 12 bases in the middle. The CDR3 protein is CASSLALERTYEQYF. The CDR3, as DNA: TGCGCCAGCAGCTTGGCCCTGGAGAGAACCTACGAGCAGTACTTC. Using reference TRBV5-1 and TRBJ2-7 for the parts outside the CDR3, the full variable domain is KAGVTQTPRYLIKTRGQQVTLSCSPISGHRSVSWYQQTPGQGLQFLFEYFSETQRNKGNFPGRFSGRQFSNSRSEMNVSTLELGDSALYLCASSLALERTYEQYFGPGTRLTVT.

The chain employs TRBV6-4 and TRBJ2-2, with D perhaps assigned TRBD1 or TRBD2 (6 bases each). Trimming removed 2 bases from V and 3 bases from J, with 7 bases in between. This CDR3 is 14 amino acids long. CDR1 is MRHNA, CDR2 SNTAGT, per germline. As DNA, the CDR3 is TGTGCCAGCAGTGACAGGGGGGACACCGGGGAGCTGTTTTTT. As protein: CASSDRGDTGELFF.

The chain recombines TRBV5-1 with TRBJ1-1; 12 bases match TRBD1. The J segment lost 4 bases and the V segment lost 5 bases, leaving 15 bases of the junction unmatched. Germline CDR1 SGHRS, CDR2 YFSETQ. The CDR3 length is 18 residues. This CDR3 reads CASRLTSGQGALGTEAFF. The CDR3 DNA follows: TGCGCCAGCAGATTGACCTCGGGACAGGGGGCTTTGGGCACTGAAGCTTTCTTT.

The rearrangement joins TRBV14 to TRBJ1-6, with D possibly TRBD1 on 5 matching bases. Germline values: CDR1 SGHDN, CDR2 FVKESK. The V and J ends lost 4 bases and 7 bases respectively, with 8 bases between them. This CDR3 comprises 13 residues. In DNA, the CDR3 is TGTGCCAGCAGCCCCGGGACCAATTCACCCCTCCACTTT. This codes for CASSPGTNSPLHF.

The chain uses TRBV15 and TRBJ1-3; D call uncertain. V was pared by 1 base and J by 3 bases, with 10 bases between. In germline, CDR1 is LNHNV, CDR2 YYDKDF (reference sequence). The CDR3 is made up of 15 amino acids. The CDR3 nucleotides read TGTGCCACCAGCAGAGGTTACAGTAATGGAAACACCATATATTTT. Translating it yields CATSRGYSNGNTIYF. The full variable domain, its missing parts supplied by reference TRBV15 and TRBJ1-3, is DAMVIQNPRYQVTQFGKPVTLSCSQTLNHNVMYWYQQKSSQAPKLLFHYYDKDFNNEADTPDNFQSRRPNTSFCFLDIRSPGLGDTAMYLCATSRGYSNGNTIYFGEGSWLTVV.

The chain uses TRBV7-2 and TRBJ1-1, with a possible D match to TRBD1 (6 bases). This CDR3 spans 14 amino acids. Trimming took off 8 bases at V and 3 bases at J, with 16 bases between the two ends. Germline CDR1 SGHTA, CDR2 FQGNSA. This CDR3 reads CASAGAEYDTEAFF. In nucleotides, the CDR3 is TGTGCCAGCGCGGGGGCAGAGTATGACACTGAAGCTTTCTTT. Looking up the rest from reference TRBV7-2 and TRBJ1-1 gives the full variable domain: GAGVSQSPSNKVTEKGKDVELRCDPISGHTALYWYRQSLGQGLEFLIYFQGNSAPDKSGLPSDRFSAERTGGSVSTLTIQRTQQEDSAVYLCASAGAEYDTEAFFGQGTRLTVV.

This clone was counted between two and nine times. The chain carries TRBV5-4 and TRBJ2-3; tentatively, D is TRBD2 (6 bases). V lost 2 bases to trimming and J lost 10 bases, with 11 bases between them. The length of the CDR3 is 12 residues. Germline-derived CDR1 and CDR2 are SGHNT and YYREEE (reference sequence). The CDR3 sequence is CASSLELAAQYF. CDR3 DNA: TGTGCCAGCAGCTTAGAACTAGCAGCGCAGTATTTT.

This clone was counted between two and nine times. The gene calls are TRBV7-9 and TRBJ1-2; D unclear. CDR3 length equals 17 residues. Germline CDR1 is SEHNR and CDR2 is FQNEAQ (reference sequence). Between the trimmed V and J ends, which lost 5 bases and 2 bases, there was a span of 21 bases. CDR3 bases: TGTGCCAGCAGCCCTTGGCCCCCGCGGGGAGAAAACTATGGCTACACCTTC. Its translation is CASSPWPPRGENYGYTF.

The chain carries TRBV19 and TRBJ2-3; D remains ambiguous. The CDR3 has 13 residues. The germline CDR1 and CDR2 sequences are LNHDA and SQIVND (reference sequence). Trimming cost V 1 base and J 2 bases, with 4 bases left between them. The CDR3 is CASSIVDTDTQYF. The CDR3 DNA follows: TGTGCCAGTAGTATAGTGGACACAGATACGCAGTATTTT.

This clone was detected a few times. The chain is built from TRBV5-4 and TRBJ2-7; 7 bases are shared with TRBD1. The V gene's germline CDR1 is SGHNT and CDR2 YYREEE (reference sequence). The CDR3 consists of 13 residues. J lost 5 bases, V lost 1 base, and 3 bases had no gene match. DNA of the CDR3: TGTGCCAGCAGCTTGTATCAGGGGGACGAGCAGTACTTC. This translates into CASSLYQGDEQYF. Looking up the rest from reference TRBV5-4 and TRBJ2-7 gives the full variable domain: ETGVTQSPTHLIKTRGQQVTLRCSSQSGHNTVSWYQQALGQGPQFIFQYYREEENGRGNFPPRFSGLQFPNYSSELNVNALELDDSALYLCASSLYQGDEQYFGPGTRLTVT.

The V and J genes are TRBV7-9 and TRBJ2-5, with TRBD2 matching 8 bases. Trimming took 5 bases from V and 5 from J; bases not matched to a gene: 13. This CDR3 is 16 amino acids long. Germline V gene lookup returns CDR1 SEHNR and CDR2 FQNEAQ (reference sequence). The CDR3, as DNA: TGTGCCAGCAGCAACCGAGATAGCGGGATCTCGGAGACCCAGTACTTC. Its translation: CASSNRDSGISETQYF.

The CDR3 reads CASSLGSARETQYF. The CDR3 DNA reads TGTGCCAGCAGCTTGGGATCCGCCCGGGAGACCCAGTACTTC. This sequence joins TRBV7-9 and TRBJ2-5; D gene uncertain. This CDR3 region has 14 residues. Trimming took 3 bases from V and 5 from J, leaving 13 bases between them. Germline CDR1 reads SEHNR; CDR2 reads FQNEAQ (reference sequence). Combining the CDR3 with reference TRBV7-9 and TRBJ2-5 gives the whole variable domain DTGVSQNPRHKITKRGQNVTFRCDPISEHNRLYWYRQTLGQGPEFLTYFQNEAQLEKSRLLSDRFSAERPKGSFSTLEIQRTEQGDSAMYLCASSLGSARETQYFGPGTRLLVL.

The gene calls are TRBV13 and TRBJ1-4; D unresolved. The CDR3 totals 15 residues. V was trimmed by 4 bases and J by 0 bases, leaving 9 bases between them. In germline, CDR1 is PRHDT, CDR2 FYEKMQ (reference sequence). The CDR3 DNA reads as TGTGCCAGCAGCTCCCGGGGTGCAACTAATGAAAAACTGTTTTTT. This gives the protein CASSSRGATNEKLFF.

This clone was picked up a small number of times. The rearrangement links TRBV2 to TRBJ1-5; TRBD1 is a possible D gene (6 bases). The germline CDR1 and CDR2 sequences are SNHLY and FYNNEI. The CDR3 consists of 14 residues. The V and J ends lost 2 bases and 7 bases respectively, with 12 bases between them. CDR3 DNA: TGTGCCAGCAGTGAAATGGGGGCTGGGCAGCCCCAGCATTTT. This sequence encodes CASSEMGAGQPQHF.

The J gene is TRBJ2-3, the V gene TRBV7-9, with TRBD2 as a possible D gene (6 bases). The CDR3 runs to 13 residues. V was trimmed by 11 bases and J by 4 bases, leaving 16 bases between them. The germline V gene encodes CDR1 SEHNR and CDR2 FQNEAQ (reference sequence). CDR3 in amino acids: CAGERWGADTQYF. CDR3 nucleotides: TGTGCCGGAGAGCGGTGGGGGGCAGATACGCAGTATTTT.

The genes are TRBV11-3 and TRBJ2-1, with 9 positions matching TRBD1. Trimming took 5 bases from V and 2 from J; bases not matched to a gene: 4. Germline values: CDR1 SGHNT, CDR2 YENEEA. The CDR3 has 15 amino acids. In DNA, the CDR3 is TGTGCCAGCAGCGGGACAGGGAACACCTACAATGAGCAGTTCTTC. It yields the protein CASSGTGNTYNEQFF.

The chain has TRBV7-9 and TRBJ2-5; D is unresolved. This CDR3 is built from 15 residues. V dropped 1 base and J dropped 4 bases, with 13 bases sitting between them. Germline V gene lookup returns CDR1 SEHNR and CDR2 FQNEAQ (reference sequence). CDR3 in DNA: TGTGCCAGCAGCTTAGGGGTGGTTCTAGGAGAGACCCAGTACTTC. Its protein product is CASSLGVVLGETQYF. Together with reference TRBV7-9 and TRBJ2-5, the CDR3 gives the full variable domain: DTGVSQNPRHKITKRGQNVTFRCDPISEHNRLYWYRQTLGQGPEFLTYFQNEAQLEKSRLLSDRFSAERPKGSFSTLEIQRTEQGDSAMYLCASSLGVVLGETQYFGPGTRLLVL.

The rearrangement uses TRBV4-1 and TRBJ2-3; D possibly corresponds to TRBD1 (5 bases). Trimming left V 3 bases short and J 4 bases short, with 8 bases between. Germline V gene data show CDR1 as MGHRA and CDR2 as YSYEKL. CDR3 length equals 13 residues. CDR3 DNA sequence: TGCGCCAGCAGCCAGACAGTGTCAGATACGCAGTATTTT. It encodes CASSQTVSDTQYF.